The clone carrying this TCR beta chain is a singleton in its sample. This sample is drawn from a study of blood T cell repertoires in COVID-19. At the level of the study: The samples span acute and convalescent COVID-19 from the United States, Italy and Spain. The analysed material was cDNA or gDNA that came from T cells, B-cell-depleted T cells, or PBMCs.

Original handling: For nucleated cells, counts were estimated from reference gene primer amplification. TCRdb's copy holds only in-frame clones and misses some; the assay was immunoSEQ multiplex PCR. The DNA was the basis for D and trimming; V, J and clone size are from that table. The sample holds roughly 120,000 clones, about four fifths seen once. There are 16 residues in the CDR3. Trimming cost V 4 bases and J 7 bases; bases outside gene matches: 9. CDR1 and CDR2 from the germline V gene are SGHDT and YYEEEE. Sequencing was carried out using peripheral blood. The clonotype comes from a man between 70 and 80 years old with acute or convalescent COVID-19. This sequence joins TRBV5-6 and TRBJ2-1, with 12 positions matching TRBD2. DNA for the CDR3: TGTGCCAGCAGCGCCCCTACTAGCGGGGGGCGAAATGAGCAGTTCTTC. Translating gives CASSAPTSGGRNEQFF. The full variable domain, with the rest looked up from reference TRBV5-6 and TRBJ2-1, is DAGVTQSPTHLIKTRGQQVTLRCSPKSGHDTVSWYQQALGQGPQFIFQYYEEEERQRGNFPDRFSGHQFPNYSSELNVNALLLGDSALYLCASSAPTSGGRNEQFFGPGTRLTVL.